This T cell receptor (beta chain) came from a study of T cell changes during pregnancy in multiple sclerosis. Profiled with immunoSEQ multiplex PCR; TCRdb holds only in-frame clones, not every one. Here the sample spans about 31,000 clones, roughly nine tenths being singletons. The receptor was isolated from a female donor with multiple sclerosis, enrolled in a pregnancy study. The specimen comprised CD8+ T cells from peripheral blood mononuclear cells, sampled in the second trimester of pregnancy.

The DNA of the CDR3 is TGTGCCAGCAGCCCTTGGGCAGGGGTCCTAGGGGAGCTGTTTTTT. This gives the protein CASSPWAGVLGELFF. The chain uses TRBV9 and TRBJ2-2, with a tentative D call TRBD1 (6 bases). The V gene lost 4 bases and the J gene lost 8 bases, with 18 bases spanning the gap. Germline assignment: CDR1 SGDLS and CDR2 YYNGEE. The length of the CDR3 is 15 residues.